Listed below are T cell receptor beta chains from one sample, sequenced in a study of cytomegalovirus exposure and HLA in healthy donors. Here immunoSEQ multiplex PCR was the method, and the copy in TCRdb shows in-frame clones only, minus some. Of 200,000 or so clones in the sample, over 70% were seen once. The material sequenced was PBMCs. Receptor source: a woman aged 18-29 years in good health and CMV-seropositive. CDR3s include the opening cysteine and the closing phenylalanine or tryptophan.

TRBV28,TRBJ1-2,CASSLPNGIAGGYTF
TRBV10-3,TRBJ2-5,CATRTGGTGETQYF
TRBV7-8,TRBJ2-1,CASSLVGGHNEQFF
TRBV10-3,TRBJ1-2,CAISAPTGQGTPGYTF
TRBV4-1,TRBJ1-2,CASSHQQGDYGYTF
TRBV5-8,TRBJ2-6,CASSTGQISGANVLTF
TRBV9,TRBJ1-4,CASSKIGGINEKLFF
TRBV6-6,TRBJ1-1,CASSRDTLNTEAFF
TRBV7-2,TRBJ1-2,CASSQQLNYGYTF
TRBV28,TRBJ1-6,CASSLTRAYNSPLHF
TRBV28,TRBJ2-1,CASSFPGQGDSHEQFF
TRBV5-6,TRBJ2-3,CASRRTGRQYF
TRBV5-6,TRBJ2-3,CASSFTGMGPDTQYF
TRBV7-9,TRBJ1-2,CASSPPPEYRGHGYTF
TRBV9,TRBJ1-2,CASSGGDRLVNGYTF
TRBV5-4,TRBJ1-4,CASSKAQGHSNEKLFF
TRBV28,TRBJ2-7,CASSLAGTGGDEQYF
TRBV5-5,TRBJ1-1,CASSFTGGVNTEAFF
TRBV11-3,TRBJ2-4,CASSLSGGGNIQYF
TRBV18,TRBJ2-1,CASSPLAGTIQEQFF
TRBV28,TRBJ2-2,CASTQEGSNTGELFF
TRBV2,TRBJ1-6,CASRRQGWSYNSPLHF
TRBV7-6,TRBJ2-3,CASSLSLAGGVDTQYF
TRBV5-6,TRBJ2-1,CASSDRTVIVGNEQFF
TRBV4-1,TRBJ2-5,CASSQDKSAGGPEGETQYF
TRBV7-9,TRBJ1-4,CASSLQTATNEKLFF
TRBV5-4,TRBJ2-3,CASSTDRFTDTQYF
TRBV28,TRBJ1-4,CATPNSGGWEKLFF
TRBV10-2,TRBJ2-1,CASSAPLAMTTNNEQFF
TRBV7-9,TRBJ1-2,CSSSNTMGYGYTF
TRBV5-1,TRBJ2-1,CASSTGLAGVYNEQFF
TRBV14,TRBJ2-5,CASSQGFGEEETQYF
TRBV28,TRBJ1-1,CASSVVMNTEAFF
TRBV29-1,TRBJ2-2,CSVLKIAAGSLTGELFF
TRBV10-2,TRBJ1-5,CASSESQGPRPQHF
TRBV9,TRBJ2-1,CASSVTPGSAFNEQFF
TRBV6-5,TRBJ1-2,CASSYANTGQFYGYTF
TRBV7-2,TRBJ2-5,CASSSAGGRETQYF
TRBV9,TRBJ2-2,CASSVERGGTDTGELFF
TRBV7-3,TRBJ1-2,CASSMPGGRGYTF
TRBV18,TRBJ1-3,CASSLDRDSGNTIYF
TRBV7-9,TRBJ1-2,CASSLVGRGYGYTF
TRBV19,TRBJ2-2,CASSKILAGGYTGELFF
TRBV7-8,TRBJ1-1,CASSQRFPEAFF
TRBV5-4,TRBJ1-3,CASSPRTGPGNTIYF
TRBV19,TRBJ1-2,CASSIGTTNNYGYTF
TRBV10-2,TRBJ2-1,CASSALEGVGSYNEQFF
TRBV6-1,TRBJ2-5,CASSDPPGGGSETQYF
TRBV7-2,TRBJ1-2,CASSPTLLNYGYTF
TRBV27,TRBJ2-7,CASSLNDPAGDFSYEQYF
TRBV7-9,TRBJ2-7,CASSLSDRAYEQYF
TRBV30,TRBJ2-3,CAWSRGRGLSIQYF
TRBV18,TRBJ1-5,CASSPADSQPQHF